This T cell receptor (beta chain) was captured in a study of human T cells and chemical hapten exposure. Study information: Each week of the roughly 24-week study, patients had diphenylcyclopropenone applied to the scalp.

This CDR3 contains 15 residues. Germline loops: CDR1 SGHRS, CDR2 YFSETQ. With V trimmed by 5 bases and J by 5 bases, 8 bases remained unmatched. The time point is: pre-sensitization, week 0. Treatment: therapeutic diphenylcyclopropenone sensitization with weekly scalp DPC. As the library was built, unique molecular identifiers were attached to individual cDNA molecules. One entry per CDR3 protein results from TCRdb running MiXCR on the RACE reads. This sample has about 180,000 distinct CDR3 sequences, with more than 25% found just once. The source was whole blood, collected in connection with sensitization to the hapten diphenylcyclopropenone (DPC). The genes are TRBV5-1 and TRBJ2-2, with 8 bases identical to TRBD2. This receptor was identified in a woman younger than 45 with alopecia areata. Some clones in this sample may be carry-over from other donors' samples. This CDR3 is CASRPPGGRTGELFF. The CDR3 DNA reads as TGCGCCAGCAGGCCCCCGGGGGGGCGAACCGGGGAGCTGTTTTTT.